This paragraph reports one T cell receptor beta chain. Authors' methods: The authors estimated nucleated cell counts from reference gene primer amplification. Only in-frame clones appear in the TCRdb table, and some are missing; sequencing was by immunoSEQ multiplex PCR. Clone size and V and J calls were adopted from that table, with D and trimming inferred from the DNA. The repertoire holds around 300,000 clones, with roughly nine tenths as singletons. The sample belongs to a study of blood T cell repertoires in COVID-19. Turning to the study itself: Samples came from the United States, Italy and Spain, spanning acute and convalescent COVID-19.

This CDR3 is built from 16 residues. The J segment lost 6 bases and the V segment lost 5 bases, leaving 11 bases of the junction unmatched. The germline CDR1 and CDR2 sequences are SGHTA and FQGNSA. Assignment of participants to cohorts was predicated upon participant-reported clinical history. Source material: PBMCs or T cells enriched from blood (not recorded which). This sequence originates from a middle-aged woman who had recovered from COVID-19. The chain has TRBV7-2 and TRBJ2-1, with 9 bases identical to TRBD1. The CDR3 protein is CASSRTQGASTNEQFF. The CDR3 DNA sequence: TGTGCCAGCAGCCGCACACAGGGGGCGTCGACCAATGAGCAGTTCTTC.